This T cell receptor beta chain was sequenced during a study of T-cell memory formation after mild COVID-19 (dated by TCRdb to the early 2020s). For the wider study: Most TCR sequence clusters were specific to one of the two donors. The cohort comprised two young, previously healthy adult volunteers, one female and one male. In a couple of donors, T-cell clones that expanded and contracted after mild COVID-19 were tracked by sequencing TCRalpha and TCRbeta repertoires over time.

TCRdb records Illumina NovaSeq 6000 as the sequencer. TCRalpha and TCRbeta cDNA libraries were built by 5'RACE with constant-segment primers, adding sample barcodes and unique molecular identifiers. Trizol reagent was used to extract RNA from every sample. Amplification of the libraries took two PCR steps, and the second step added a second sample barcode plus Illumina TruSeq adapters. The libraries were sequenced on an Illumina NovaSeq using 2 x 150 bp paired-end reads. The original pipeline was this. Reads were demultiplexed and collapsed into UMI-guided consensus sequences with migec v1.2.7. Using mixcr v2.1.11, UMI consensuses were aligned to TRA and TRB V and J templates and then assembled into clonotypes. Expanded or contracted clonotypes were those called significant by both edgeR and NoisET, with noise models trained on biological replicates. For edgeR calls, the thresholds were a false discovery rate-adjusted p below 0.01 and a log2 fold-change of 1. PCA with hierarchical clustering of max-normalized trajectories of the 1000 most abundant clonotypes was used as exploratory dynamics analysis. Separately sequenced CD4+ and CD8+ repertoires were used to assign the CD4 or CD8 phenotype of responding clones. The raw public data were reprocessed by TCRdb itself: fastp quality trimming at Q25, MiXCR clonotype calling, in-frame beta chains only. Each CDR3 protein appears once, grouped with its most common genes and DNA. The V and J calls come from TCRdb's annotation, not from the publication. This sample has 100,000 to 150,000 distinct CDR3 sequences in its table, and approximately 5.9% of those were observed once. The top ten clonotypes cover 2% to 2.5% of the sample.

The study at large found these results: Clones contracting from day 15 to 85 had balanced CD4/CD8 phenotypes, while a second wave expanding from day 15 to 37 was biased towards CD4+. Some responding clones were found in pre-infection memory, which suggests that pre-existing cross-reactive memory T cells took part in the SARS-CoV-2 response. SARS-CoV-2 specificity of the second-wave clones peaking on day 37 was not confirmed. Contracting CD4+ clones appeared mostly in the CM and EM memory subsets, whereas CD8+ clones were enriched in EMRA. The study covered only a couple of mild cases, and larger cohorts including severe cases with pre-infection samples were considered necessary.

This clonotype was counted only a few times. What this receptor recognizes is not known. Base-call qualities are not available, and no considerably larger clone is one nucleotide away. Ficoll-Paque density gradient centrifugation was the method used to isolate PBMCs. Germline trimming: 4 bases from V, 2 bases from J; junction bases outside gene matches: 5. Via the germline V gene, CDR1 is KGHSH and CDR2 LQKENI. Reading from cysteine to phenylalanine, the CDR3 counts 14 amino acids. Just CDR3 DNA is preserved here, 42 bases in frame from base 1. The sequence came from an adult woman who had mild COVID-19 (a few samples of this study predate the infection). The sample titles of this study are shuffled in the database, so cell type and time point are left out; the donor was told from shared clones. The sequence links TRBV18 to TRBJ2-7, with 7 junctional bases fitting TRBD1. Sequencing was carried out using PBMCs or a T cell subset sorted from them (not recorded which). Here the CDR3 is given as CASSHRDSPYEQYF. The DNA sequence is TGTGCCAGCTCACACCGGGACAGCCCCTACGAGCAGTACTTC.